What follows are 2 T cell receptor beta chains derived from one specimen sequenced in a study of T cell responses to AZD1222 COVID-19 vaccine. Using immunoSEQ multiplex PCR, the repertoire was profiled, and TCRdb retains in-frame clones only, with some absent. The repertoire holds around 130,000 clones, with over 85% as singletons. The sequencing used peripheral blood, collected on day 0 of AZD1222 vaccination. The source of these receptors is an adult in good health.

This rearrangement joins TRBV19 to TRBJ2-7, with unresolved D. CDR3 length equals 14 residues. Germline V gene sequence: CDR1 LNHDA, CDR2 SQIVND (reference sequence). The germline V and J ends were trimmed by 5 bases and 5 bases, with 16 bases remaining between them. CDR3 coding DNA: TGTGCCAGTAGTGGGTTGCCCCCTCGAGACGAGCAGTACTTC. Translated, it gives CASSGLPPRDEQYF.

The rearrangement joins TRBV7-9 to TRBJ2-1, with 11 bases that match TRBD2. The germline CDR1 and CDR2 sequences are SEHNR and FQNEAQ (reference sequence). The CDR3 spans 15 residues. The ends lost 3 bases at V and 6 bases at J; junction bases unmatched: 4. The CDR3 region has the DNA TGTGCCAGCAGCTTTAGCGGGAGGGCCCCCAATGAGCAGTTCTTC. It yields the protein CASSFSGRAPNEQFF.